This TCR beta chain came from a study of radiotherapy plus CTLA-4 blockade in lung cancer. Germline lookup yields CDR1 SGDLS and CDR2 YYNGEE. With V trimmed by 3 bases and J by 7 bases, 5 bases remained unmatched. This CDR3 region has 15 residues. This clone was seen just once. Assay: immunoSEQ multiplex PCR; the TCRdb copy retains only in-frame clones and omits some. The sample has 30,000 to 45,000 clones, roughly 72% seen once. This sequence joins TRBV9 and TRBJ1-6, with TRBD1 matching over 9 bases. The sequencing here drew on peripheral blood, taken from a patient treated with radiotherapy plus ipilimumab. This TCR was sampled from a human donor with non-small cell lung cancer who had stable disease on radiotherapy plus ipilimumab. CDR3 in amino acids: CASSGGTGYNSPLHF. The DNA for the CDR3 is TGTGCCAGCAGCGGGGGGACAGGGTACAATTCACCCCTCCACTTT.